This note documents a single T cell receptor (beta chain) sequence. Its recognized antigen is unknown. No quality values exist for individual bases; no much larger clone is one base distant. This sample is part of a study of blood T cell repertoires in COVID-19 (dated by TCRdb to 2018 to 2020). Study-wide context: Collaborator samples came from the United States, Italy and Spain and covered acute and convalescent phases of COVID-19. The material from the prospective study consisted of cDNA or gDNA derived from T cells, B-cell-depleted T cells, or PBMCs. Subjects who had been exposed to COVID-19, were actively infected with it, or had recovered from it provided the deeply sampled blood TCRbeta repertoires that made up the dataset. The repertoires were released in a freely available public database intended as a resource for research on the immune response to SARS-CoV-2. The samples were drawn from the first 160 participants of the ongoing ImmuneRACE study and from 950 to 1,500 subjects provided by 6 global collaborators. The sample metadata nearly always contained a de-identified subject ID, COVID-19 status, age in years and sex. HLA class I and class II types, where available, came from metadata supplied by the sample provider rather than from assay-based typing. What the work shows at the level of the full study, not this receptor alone: Clinical and demographic metadata were provided uncurated, with the amount varying by source and participant.

Enrolling through a virtual design, the prospective study's participants ranged in age from roughly 18 to 90 years and lived across about two dozen United States geographic areas. In the prospective study, participants were assigned to cohorts based on the clinical history participants reported in a screening survey and a study questionnaire. Recovered participants in ImmuneRACE Cohort 3 were defined by two consecutive negative NP/OP PCR tests, clearance by a healthcare professional, or resolution of symptoms. In the prospective study, whole blood, serum and a nasopharyngeal or oropharyngeal swab were collected from each participant by mobile phlebotomists. Prospective study participants could optionally give additional blood draws and questionnaires over an approximately 2-month period. Prospective study blood samples were shipped either frozen or at room temperature before DNA extraction. Via the germline V gene (reference sequence), CDR1 is MNHEY and CDR2 SMNVEV. V trim: 2 bases; J trim: 4 bases; unmatched bases: 2. The CDR3 measures 14 amino acids from cysteine to phenylalanine. The read is trimmed to its CDR3 DNA, 42 bases read in frame from base 1.

TCRbeta CDR3 regions were amplified from genomic DNA by means of the immunoSEQ Assay, a bias-controlled multiplex PCR. The authors processed their data as follows. Nucleated cell counts per sample were estimated from amplification of reference gene primers within the assay. To quantify the absolute abundance of each unique TCRbeta CDR3 rearrangement, sequence reads were collapsed and filtered. Productive Simpson clonality was computed per sample as the square root of Simpson's diversity index over productive rearrangements. TCRdb took this table from immuneACCESS and kept in-frame rearrangements with V and J called. Such tables lack part of the clones; where checked against another copy, unresolved V genes explain under half of the gap, and the rest is unexplained. V and J calls and clone size are copied from that table; D and trimming were computed from the DNA. This sample has approximately 250,000 clones in its table, and roughly 90% of those were observed once. The ten most abundant clones make up over 4% of the sample.

Sequencing was performed on PBMCs or T cells enriched from blood (not recorded which). The TCR comes from a woman between 25 and 40 years old who had recovered from COVID-19. The V and J segments used are TRBV27 and TRBJ2-1, and TRBD1 matches 7 of the central bases. Here is the DNA: TGTGCCAGCAGTTTAGTGGGACAGTACAATGAGCAGTTCTTC. This codes for CASSLVGQYNEQFF.